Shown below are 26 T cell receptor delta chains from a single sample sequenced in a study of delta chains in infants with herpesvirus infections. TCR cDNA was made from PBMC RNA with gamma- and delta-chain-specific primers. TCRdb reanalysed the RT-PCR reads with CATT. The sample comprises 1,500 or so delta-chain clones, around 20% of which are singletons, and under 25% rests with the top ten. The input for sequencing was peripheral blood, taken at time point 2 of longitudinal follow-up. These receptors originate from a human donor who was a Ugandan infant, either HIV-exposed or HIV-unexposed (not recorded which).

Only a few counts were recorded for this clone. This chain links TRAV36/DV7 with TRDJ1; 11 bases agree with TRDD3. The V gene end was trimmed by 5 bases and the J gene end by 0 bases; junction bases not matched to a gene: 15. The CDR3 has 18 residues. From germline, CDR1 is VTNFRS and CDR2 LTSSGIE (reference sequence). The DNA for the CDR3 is TGTGCTGTCATCCCTGGGATTCTGGGGGATACAGACACCGATAAACTCATCTTT. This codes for CAVIPGILGDTDTDKLIF.

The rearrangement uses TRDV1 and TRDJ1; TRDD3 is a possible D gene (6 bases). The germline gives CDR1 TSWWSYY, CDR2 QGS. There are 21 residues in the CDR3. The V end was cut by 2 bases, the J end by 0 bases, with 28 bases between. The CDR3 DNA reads TGTGCTCTTGGGGAAAGATTTTATCTGGGGCGCGGGATTAAGTACACCGATAAACTCATCTTT. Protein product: CALGERFYLGRGIKYTDKLIF.

The CDR3 DNA sequence: TGTGCCTTTGTCCTACCTAACTGGGGACACACCGATAAACTCATCTTT. Translating gives CAFVLPNWGHTDKLIF. The chain combines TRDV3 with TRDJ1; D possibly corresponds to TRDD3 (7 bases). CDR3 length equals 16 residues. In germline, CDR1 is TVYSNPD, CDR2 GDNSRS (reference sequence). V was pared by 2 bases and J by 0 bases, with 19 bases between. The full variable domain, in which reference TRDV3 and TRDJ1 provide the parts outside the CDR3, is CDKVTQSSPDQTVASGSEVVLLCTYDTVYSNPDLFWYRIRPDYSFQFVFYGDNSRSEGADFTQGRFSVKHILTQKAFHLVISPVRTEDSATYYCAFVLPNWGHTDKLIFGKGTRVTVEP.

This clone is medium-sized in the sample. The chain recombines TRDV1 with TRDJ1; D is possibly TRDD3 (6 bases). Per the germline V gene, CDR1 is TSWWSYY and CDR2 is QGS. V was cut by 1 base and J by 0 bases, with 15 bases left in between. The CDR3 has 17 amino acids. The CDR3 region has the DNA TGTGCTCTTGGGGAACGTCCCCTGGGGACTTACACCGATAAACTCATCTTT. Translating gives CALGERPLGTYTDKLIF.

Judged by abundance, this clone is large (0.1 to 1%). The CDR3 sequence is CALRGDTNTDKLIF. CDR3 coding DNA: TGTGCTCTTCGAGGGGATACTAACACCGATAAACTCATCTTT. The gene calls are TRDV1 and TRDJ1, with TRDD3 matching 8 bases. The CDR3 is made up of 14 amino acids. Germline V CDR1 and CDR2: TSWWSYY, QGS. V gave up 8 bases and J gave up 0 bases; unmatched junction bases: 5.

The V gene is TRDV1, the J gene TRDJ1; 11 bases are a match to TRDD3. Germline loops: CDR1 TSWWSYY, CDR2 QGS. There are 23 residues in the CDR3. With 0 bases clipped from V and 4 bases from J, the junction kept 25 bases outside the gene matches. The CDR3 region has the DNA TGTGCTCTTGGGGAACTACCCCTTCCCAGTCAGTGGTGGGGGATACGCGGAGGCGATAAACTCATCTTT. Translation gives CALGELPLPSQWWGIRGGDKLIF.

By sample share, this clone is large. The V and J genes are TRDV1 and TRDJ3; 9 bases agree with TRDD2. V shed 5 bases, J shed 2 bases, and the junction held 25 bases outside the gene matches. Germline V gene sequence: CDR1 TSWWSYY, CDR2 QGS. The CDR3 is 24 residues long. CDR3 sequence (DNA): TGTGCTCTTGGGAAAGACCCTTCCTACATCCATTACTGGGGATCCCCCTGGGACACCCGACAGATGTTTTTC. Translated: CALGKDPSYIHYWGSPWDTRQMFF.

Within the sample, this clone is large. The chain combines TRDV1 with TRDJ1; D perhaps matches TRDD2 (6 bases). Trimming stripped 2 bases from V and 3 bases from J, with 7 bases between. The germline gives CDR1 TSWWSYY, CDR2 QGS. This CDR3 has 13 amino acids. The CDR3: CALGESYADKLIF. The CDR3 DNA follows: TGTGCTCTTGGGGAATCCTACGCCGATAAACTCATCTTT.

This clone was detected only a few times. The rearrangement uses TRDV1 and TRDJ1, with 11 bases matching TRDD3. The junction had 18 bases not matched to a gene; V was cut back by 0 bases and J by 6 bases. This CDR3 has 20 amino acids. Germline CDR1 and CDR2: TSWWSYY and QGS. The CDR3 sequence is CALGELPLLGDRRGHHKLIF. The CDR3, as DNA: TGTGCTCTTGGGGAACTCCCTTTACTGGGGGATAGAAGGGGCCACCATAAACTCATCTTT.

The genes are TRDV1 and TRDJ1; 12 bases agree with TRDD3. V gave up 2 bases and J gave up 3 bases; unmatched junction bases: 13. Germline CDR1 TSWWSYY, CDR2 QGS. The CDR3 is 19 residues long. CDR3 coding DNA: TGTGCTCTTGGGGAAGGAACTGTACTGGGGGATACTGGAGCCGATAAACTCATCTTT. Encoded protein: CALGEGTVLGDTGADKLIF.

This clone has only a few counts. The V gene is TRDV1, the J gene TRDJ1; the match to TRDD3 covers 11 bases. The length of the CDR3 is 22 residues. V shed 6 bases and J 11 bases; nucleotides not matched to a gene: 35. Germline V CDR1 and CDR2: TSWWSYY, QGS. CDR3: CALGPIPTLNGGYAPGQRELIF. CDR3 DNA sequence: TGTGCTCTTGGCCCCATTCCCACCTTGAATGGGGGATACGCGCCTGGACAACGGGAGCTCATCTTT.

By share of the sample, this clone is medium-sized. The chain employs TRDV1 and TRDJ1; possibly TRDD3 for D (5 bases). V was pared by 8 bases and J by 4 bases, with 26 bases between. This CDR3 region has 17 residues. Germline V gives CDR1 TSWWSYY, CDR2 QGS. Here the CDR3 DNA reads TGTGCTCTTCCGATGGGCGGGACCCGACCGGGGGGCGATAAACTCATCTTT. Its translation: CALPMGGTRPGGDKLIF.

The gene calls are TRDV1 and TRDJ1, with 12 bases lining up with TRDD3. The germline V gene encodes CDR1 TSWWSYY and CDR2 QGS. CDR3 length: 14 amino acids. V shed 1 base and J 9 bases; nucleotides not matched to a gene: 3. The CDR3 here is CALGERYWGIQLIF. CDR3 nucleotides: TGTGCTCTTGGGGAACGTTACTGGGGGATACAACTCATCTTT.

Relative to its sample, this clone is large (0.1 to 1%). As DNA, the CDR3 is TGTGCCGCGGTAAACCCGGACCCTGCGGGCGATCACTACACCGATAAACTCATCTTT. It is translated as CAAVNPDPAGDHYTDKLIF. The chain uses TRDV3 and TRDJ1; D remains ambiguous. Trimming stripped 5 bases from V and 0 bases from J, with 31 bases between. The CDR3 contains 19 residues. Germline lookup yields CDR1 TVYSNPD and CDR2 GDNSRS (reference sequence).

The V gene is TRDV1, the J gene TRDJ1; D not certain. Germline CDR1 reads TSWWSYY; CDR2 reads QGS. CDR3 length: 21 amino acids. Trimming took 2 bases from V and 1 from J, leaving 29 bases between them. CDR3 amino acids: CALGEGYGVYPTTLATDKLIF. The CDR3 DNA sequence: TGTGCTCTTGGGGAAGGGTACGGGGTCTATCCCACTACACTAGCCACCGATAAACTCATCTTT.

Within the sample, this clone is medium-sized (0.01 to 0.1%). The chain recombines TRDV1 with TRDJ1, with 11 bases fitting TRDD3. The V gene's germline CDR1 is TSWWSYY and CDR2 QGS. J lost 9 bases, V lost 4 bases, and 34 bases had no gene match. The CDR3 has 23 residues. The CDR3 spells CALGVQETFPTVGDTRIPSELIF. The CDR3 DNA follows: TGTGCTCTTGGGGTTCAGGAGACTTTCCCCACTGTGGGGGATACGCGTATCCCCTCGGAACTCATCTTT.

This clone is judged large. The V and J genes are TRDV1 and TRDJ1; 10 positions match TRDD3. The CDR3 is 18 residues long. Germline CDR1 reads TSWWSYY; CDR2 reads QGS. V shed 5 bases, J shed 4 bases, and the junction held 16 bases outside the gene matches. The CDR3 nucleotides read TGTGCTCTTGGGTCCCACCAAAACTACTGGGGGATGGTCGATAAACTCATCTTT. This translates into CALGSHQNYWGMVDKLIF.

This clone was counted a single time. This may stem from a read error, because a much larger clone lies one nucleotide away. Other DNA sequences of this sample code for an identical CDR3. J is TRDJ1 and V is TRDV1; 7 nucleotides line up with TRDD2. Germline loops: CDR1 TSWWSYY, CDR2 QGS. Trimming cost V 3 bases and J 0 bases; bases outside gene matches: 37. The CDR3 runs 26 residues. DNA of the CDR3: TGTGCTCTTGGGGAGCCGATGAAATTCCTACAACGAAGAAGAGTCCAACCCGACCTGTACACCGATAAACTCATCTTT. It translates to CALGEPMKFLQRRRVQPDLYTDKLIF.

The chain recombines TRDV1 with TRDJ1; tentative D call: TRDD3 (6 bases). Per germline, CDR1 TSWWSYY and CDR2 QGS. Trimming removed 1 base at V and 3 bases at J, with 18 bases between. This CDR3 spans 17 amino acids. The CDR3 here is CALGERRRDKEADKLIF. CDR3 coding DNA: TGTGCTCTTGGGGAACGTCGGAGGGATAAAGAGGCCGATAAACTCATCTTT.

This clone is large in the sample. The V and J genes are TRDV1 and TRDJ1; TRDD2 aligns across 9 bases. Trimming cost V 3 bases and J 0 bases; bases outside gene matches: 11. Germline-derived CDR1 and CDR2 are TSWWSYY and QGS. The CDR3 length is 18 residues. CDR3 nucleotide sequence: TGTGCTCTTGGGGACCTTCCTACTTGGAGATGGTACACCGATAAACTCATCTTT. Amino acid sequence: CALGDLPTWRWYTDKLIF.

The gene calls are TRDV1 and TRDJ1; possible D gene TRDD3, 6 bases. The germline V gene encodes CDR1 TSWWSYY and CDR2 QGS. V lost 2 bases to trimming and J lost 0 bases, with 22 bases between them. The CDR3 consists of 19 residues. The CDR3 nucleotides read TGTGCTCTTGGGGAAGTTAAGACCAATTGGGGGTTACACACCGATAAACTCATCTTT. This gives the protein CALGEVKTNWGLHTDKLIF.

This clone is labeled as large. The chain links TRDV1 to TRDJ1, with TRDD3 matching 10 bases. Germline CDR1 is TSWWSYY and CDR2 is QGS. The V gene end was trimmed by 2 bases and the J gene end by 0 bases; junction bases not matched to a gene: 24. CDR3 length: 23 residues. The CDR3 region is CALGESPFAFLRWGIRYTDKLIF. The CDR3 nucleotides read TGTGCTCTTGGGGAAAGTCCCTTCGCCTTCCTCCGCTGGGGGATAAGGTACACCGATAAACTCATCTTT.

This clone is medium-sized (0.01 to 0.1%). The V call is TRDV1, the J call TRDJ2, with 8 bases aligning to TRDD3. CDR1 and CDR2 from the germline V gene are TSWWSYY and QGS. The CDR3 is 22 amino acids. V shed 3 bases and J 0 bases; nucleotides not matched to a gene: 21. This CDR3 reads CALGDLGLPRLLGATLTAQLFF. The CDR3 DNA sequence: TGTGCTCTTGGGGATCTAGGCCTTCCGCGTTTACTGGGGGCAACTTTGACAGCACAACTCTTCTTT.

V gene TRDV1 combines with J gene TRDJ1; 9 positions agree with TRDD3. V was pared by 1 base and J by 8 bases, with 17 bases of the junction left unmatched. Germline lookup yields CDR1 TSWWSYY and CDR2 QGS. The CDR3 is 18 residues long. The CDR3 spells CALGEPREPWGILGKLIF. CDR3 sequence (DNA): TGTGCTCTTGGGGAACCCCGTGAACCTTGGGGGATATTGGGGAAACTCATCTTT.

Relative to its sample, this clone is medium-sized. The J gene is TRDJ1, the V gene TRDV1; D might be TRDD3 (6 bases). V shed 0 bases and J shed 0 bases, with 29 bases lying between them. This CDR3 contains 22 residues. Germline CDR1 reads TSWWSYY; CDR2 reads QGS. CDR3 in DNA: TGTGCTCTTGGGGAACTTCGGGAACAGGTCTTTGTGGGGGTTCCGTACACCGATAAACTCATCTTT. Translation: CALGELREQVFVGVPYTDKLIF.

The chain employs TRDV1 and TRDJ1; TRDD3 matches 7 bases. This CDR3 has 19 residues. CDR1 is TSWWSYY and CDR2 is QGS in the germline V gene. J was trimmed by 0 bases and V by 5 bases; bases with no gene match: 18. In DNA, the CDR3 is TGTGCTCTTGGGAACTGGGGCGAAGGCTGTAGTGGGTACACCGATAAACTCATCTTT. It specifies CALGNWGEGCSGYTDKLIF.